This is a list of T cell receptor beta chains from one sample in a study of CD8+CD57+ T cells in acquired aplastic anemia. One entry per CDR3 protein, called by TCRdb with MiXCR from the reads. The repertoire holds 150,000 to 200,000 distinct CDR3 sequences, with over 60% as singletons. Sequencing was carried out using sorted CD4+, CD8+, or CD8+CD57+ T cells (not recorded which) from PBMCs. These receptors originate from a human donor with severe aplastic anemia or a healthy control (not recorded which). Each CDR3 is given with its conserved first and last residue. A D gene is named only where the DNA matches it firmly. Some rows mark clone size as missing; the rest say once, few, many or name a class of expanded clone.

J | D | V | size | DNA | CDR3
TRBJ1-2 | - | TRBV9 | - | TGTGCCAGCAGCGACTGGACAGCGCAAGGCTACACCTTC | CASSDWTAQGYTF
TRBJ1-2 | - | TRBV2 | - | TGTGCCAGCTGGGCCGATGGCTATGGCTACACCTTC | CASWADGYGYTF
TRBJ2-2 | TRBD1 | TRBV29-1 | - | TGCAGCGTTGAGGGGACAGGCTCGAACACCGGGGAGCTGTTTTTT | CSVEGTGSNTGELFF
TRBJ2-2 | TRBD2 | TRBV7-9 | - | TGTGCCAGCAGCGTACTAGCGGGGGAGCTGTTTTTT | CASSVLAGELFF
TRBJ2-1 | TRBD2 | TRBV29-1 | many | TGCAGCGCTTCGACTAGCGGGCCTTCCAATGAGCAGTTCTTC | CSASTSGPSNEQFF
TRBJ1-1 | - | TRBV7-8 | many | TGTGCCAGCAGTTCCGGGACCTCCTCTGAGGCTTTCTTT | CASSSGTSSEAFF
TRBJ2-2 | TRBD2 | TRBV25-1 | once | TGTGCCATCAATCGCTGGGGGCTAGCGGGGGGGCAGAGGATGACCGGGGAGCTGTTTTTT | CAINRWGLAGGQRMTGELFF
TRBJ2-7 | - | TRBV25-1 | - | TGTGCCAGCAGGGGGGGCATTTCCTACGAGCAGTACTTC | CASRGGISYEQYF
TRBJ2-3 | TRBD2 | TRBV5-1 | - | TGCGCCAGCAGCCCAGTCGGAGCGGGAGCTAGCACAGATACGCAGTATTTT | CASSPVGAGASTDTQYF
TRBJ1-5 | - | TRBV19 | - | TGTGCCACTCGGATGAGCGATCAGCCCCAGCATTTT | CATRMSDQPQHF
TRBJ2-7 | TRBD2 | TRBV20-1 | - | TGCAGTGCTGGCGGGACTAGCGGGGCCTACGAGCAGTACTTC | CSAGGTSGAYEQYF
TRBJ2-7 | TRBD2 | TRBV25-1 | - | TGTGCCAGCAGTGTATCCCCGGGGATCGGGACTAGCGGGGCGGAATGCACCGACGAGCAGTACTTC | CASSVSPGIGTSGAECTDEQYF
TRBJ2-7 | - | TRBV12-3/TRBV12-4 | - | TGTGCCAGCACCCAGGGGGGATCGTCCTACGAGCAGTACTTC | CASTQGGSSYEQYF
TRBJ1-2 | - | TRBV19 | - | TGTGCCAGTAGTCTTGCCAGGGGCCTCTATGGCTACACCTTC | CASSLARGLYGYTF